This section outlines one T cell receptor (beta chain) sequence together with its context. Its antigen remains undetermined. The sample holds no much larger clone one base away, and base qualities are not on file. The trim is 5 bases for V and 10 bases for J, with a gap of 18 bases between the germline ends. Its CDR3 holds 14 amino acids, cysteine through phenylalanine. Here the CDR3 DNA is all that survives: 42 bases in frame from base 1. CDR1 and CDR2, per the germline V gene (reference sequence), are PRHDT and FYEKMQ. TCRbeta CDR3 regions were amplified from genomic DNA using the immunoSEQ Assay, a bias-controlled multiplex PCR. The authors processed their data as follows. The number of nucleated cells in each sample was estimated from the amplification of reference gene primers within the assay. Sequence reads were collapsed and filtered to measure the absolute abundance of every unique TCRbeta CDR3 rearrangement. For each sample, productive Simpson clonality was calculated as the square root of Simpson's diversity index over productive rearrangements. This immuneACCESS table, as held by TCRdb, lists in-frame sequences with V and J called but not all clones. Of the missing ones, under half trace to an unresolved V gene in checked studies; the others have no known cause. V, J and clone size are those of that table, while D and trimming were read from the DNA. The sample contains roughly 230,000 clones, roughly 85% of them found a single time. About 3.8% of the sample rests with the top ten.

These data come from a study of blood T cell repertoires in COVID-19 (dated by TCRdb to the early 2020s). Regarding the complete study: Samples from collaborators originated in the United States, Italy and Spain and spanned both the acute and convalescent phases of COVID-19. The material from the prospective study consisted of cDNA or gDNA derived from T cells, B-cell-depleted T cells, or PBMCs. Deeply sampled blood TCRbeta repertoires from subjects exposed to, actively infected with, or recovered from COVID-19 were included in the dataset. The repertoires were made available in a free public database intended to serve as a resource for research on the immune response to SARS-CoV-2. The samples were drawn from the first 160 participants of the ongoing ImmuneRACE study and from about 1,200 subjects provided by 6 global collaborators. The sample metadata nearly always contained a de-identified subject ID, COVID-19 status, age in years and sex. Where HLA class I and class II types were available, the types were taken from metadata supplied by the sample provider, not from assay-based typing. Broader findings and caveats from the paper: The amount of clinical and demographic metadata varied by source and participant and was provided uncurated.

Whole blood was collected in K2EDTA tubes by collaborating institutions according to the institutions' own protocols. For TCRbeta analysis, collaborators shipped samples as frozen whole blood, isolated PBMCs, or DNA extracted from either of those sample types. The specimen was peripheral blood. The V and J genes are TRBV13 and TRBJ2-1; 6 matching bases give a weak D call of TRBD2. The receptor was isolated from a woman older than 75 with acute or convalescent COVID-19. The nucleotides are TGTGCCAGCAGCCCCGGGGGAACGGCCAGGGAGCAGTTCTTC. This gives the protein CASSPGGTAREQFF.